The rows below give T cell receptor beta chains drawn from one sample of a study of T cells after yellow fever vaccination. TCRdb re-called the 5' RACE reads through MiXCR, storing one row per CDR3 protein. The sample includes around 330,000 distinct CDR3 sequences, roughly 3.5% seen only once; the top ten take roughly a quarter. The starting material was PBMCs, obtained on the day of the yellow fever booster vaccination. The source is a man younger than 30 who received the YFV17D yellow fever vaccine. CDR3s include the opening cysteine and the closing phenylalanine or tryptophan. Fields, in order: D gene, V gene, J gene, clone size, CDR3 protein, CDR3 DNA. D genes are given only for firm matches. Expanded clones are given a class, and other clones once, few, many or no size at all.

d_call: -
v_call: TRBV18
j_call: TRBJ1-5
clone_size: many
cdr3_aa: CASSNTRLGSNQPQHF
cdr3_nt: TGTGCCAGCTCAAATACTCGTCTAGGGAGCAATCAGCCCCAGCATTTT

d_call: -
v_call: TRBV11-2
j_call: TRBJ2-3
clone_size: many
cdr3_aa: CAASKGDSYTQYF
cdr3_nt: TGTGCCGCAAGTAAGGGGGACTCGTATACGCAGTATTTT

d_call: -
v_call: TRBV9
j_call: TRBJ2-3
clone_size: many
cdr3_aa: CASSPHGSDTQYF
cdr3_nt: TGTGCCAGCAGCCCCCACGGATCCGATACGCAGTATTTT

d_call: -
v_call: TRBV20-1
j_call: TRBJ2-1
clone_size: many
cdr3_aa: CSALDPSARSYNEQFF
cdr3_nt: TGCAGTGCCTTAGATCCTAGCGCCCGCTCCTACAATGAGCAGTTCTTC

d_call: -
v_call: TRBV5-1
j_call: TRBJ2-7
clone_size: -
cdr3_aa: CASSFTGATGEQYF
cdr3_nt: TGCGCCAGCAGCTTTACGGGGGCGACGGGGGAGCAGTACTTC

d_call: -
v_call: TRBV20-1
j_call: TRBJ2-2
clone_size: -
cdr3_aa: CSAREGARTGELFF
cdr3_nt: TGCAGTGCTAGGGAAGGGGCGCGCACCGGGGAGCTGTTTTTT

d_call: -
v_call: TRBV5-1
j_call: TRBJ1-2
clone_size: few
cdr3_aa: CASSFSQAQIYGYTF
cdr3_nt: TGCGCCAGCAGCTTTTCGCAGGCCCAAATATATGGCTACACCTTC

d_call: TRBD1
v_call: TRBV10-3
j_call: TRBJ1-1
clone_size: many
cdr3_aa: CAISEQGITEAFF
cdr3_nt: TGTGCCATCAGTGAACAGGGGATCACTGAAGCTTTCTTT

d_call: -
v_call: TRBV10-3
j_call: TRBJ2-6
clone_size: few
cdr3_aa: CAISDRTYGANVLTF
cdr3_nt: TGTGCCATCAGTGATCGGACATATGGGGCCAACGTCCTGACTTTC

d_call: -
v_call: TRBV6-1
j_call: TRBJ2-2
clone_size: -
cdr3_aa: CASRRLGGELFF
cdr3_nt: TGTGCCAGCAGGCGACTGGGCGGGGAGCTGTTTTTT

d_call: TRBD2
v_call: TRBV6-5
j_call: TRBJ2-1
clone_size: many
cdr3_aa: CASSQIAGGPYNEQFF
cdr3_nt: TGTGCCAGCAGTCAGATAGCGGGGGGACCCTACAATGAGCAGTTCTTC

d_call: -
v_call: TRBV2
j_call: TRBJ1-2
clone_size: few
cdr3_aa: CASSDGRQKGGYTF
cdr3_nt: TGTGCCAGCAGTGATGGCAGACAAAAAGGGGGCTACACCTTC

d_call: -
v_call: TRBV29-1
j_call: TRBJ2-2
clone_size: many
cdr3_aa: CSVNFGTGELFF
cdr3_nt: TGCAGCGTAAATTTCGGCACCGGGGAGCTGTTTTTT

d_call: -
v_call: TRBV20-1
j_call: TRBJ2-2
clone_size: many
cdr3_aa: CSASIRGELFF
cdr3_nt: TGCAGTGCTAGCATCCGCGGGGAGCTGTTTTTT

d_call: -
v_call: TRBV4-2
j_call: TRBJ2-3
clone_size: many
cdr3_aa: CASSQEPLDPQYF
cdr3_nt: TGTGCCAGCAGCCAAGAGCCACTCGACCCGCAGTATTTT

d_call: -
v_call: TRBV5-1
j_call: TRBJ1-4
clone_size: many
cdr3_aa: CASSRRLQTTNEKLFF
cdr3_nt: TGCGCCAGCAGCAGACGGTTACAGACAACTAATGAAAAACTGTTTTTT

d_call: TRBD1
v_call: TRBV5-5
j_call: TRBJ2-4
clone_size: many
cdr3_aa: CASSLDPGQGPVAKNIQYF
cdr3_nt: TGTGCCAGCAGCCTAGACCCGGGACAGGGGCCCGTAGCCAAAAACATTCAGTACTTC

d_call: TRBD2
v_call: TRBV12-3/TRBV12-4
j_call: TRBJ2-1
clone_size: many
cdr3_aa: CASSPGLEALNEQFF
cdr3_nt: TGTGCCAGCAGTCCGGGACTAGAGGCCTTGAATGAGCAGTTCTTC

d_call: TRBD1
v_call: TRBV29-1
j_call: TRBJ1-2
clone_size: many
cdr3_aa: CSGKSGQGDGYTF
cdr3_nt: TGCAGCGGAAAATCCGGACAGGGCGATGGCTACACCTTC

d_call: TRBD1
v_call: TRBV5-1
j_call: TRBJ2-3
clone_size: many
cdr3_aa: CASSLEGQYTDTQYF
cdr3_nt: TGCGCCAGCAGCTTGGAGGGACAGTACACAGATACGCAGTATTTT

d_call: TRBD2
v_call: TRBV5-1
j_call: TRBJ2-3
clone_size: -
cdr3_aa: CASSLLPSGGREVSTDTQYF
cdr3_nt: TGCGCCAGCAGCTTGCTGCCTAGCGGGGGCCGAGAAGTTAGCACAGATACGCAGTATTTT

d_call: -
v_call: TRBV7-2
j_call: TRBJ2-7
clone_size: -
cdr3_aa: CASSVGQDRLYEQYF
cdr3_nt: TGTGCCAGCAGCGTAGGCCAGGACAGACTCTACGAGCAGTACTTC

d_call: TRBD2
v_call: TRBV5-5
j_call: TRBJ2-2
clone_size: many
cdr3_aa: CASSLLAMNTGELFF
cdr3_nt: TGTGCCAGCAGCTTACTAGCGATGAACACCGGGGAGCTGTTTTTT

d_call: -
v_call: TRBV6-5
j_call: TRBJ2-7
clone_size: many
cdr3_aa: CASSYRWDGDYEQYF
cdr3_nt: TGTGCCAGCAGTTACCGGTGGGACGGAGACTACGAGCAGTACTTC

d_call: TRBD1
v_call: TRBV18
j_call: TRBJ1-1
clone_size: few
cdr3_aa: CASSPDRGVRLNTEAFF
cdr3_nt: TGTGCCAGCTCACCAGACAGGGGAGTAAGGTTGAACACTGAAGCTTTCTTT

d_call: -
v_call: TRBV7-9
j_call: TRBJ2-1
clone_size: many
cdr3_aa: CASTPLGGPGNEQFF
cdr3_nt: TGTGCCAGCACTCCCCTAGGGGGGCCTGGAAATGAGCAGTTCTTC

d_call: -
v_call: TRBV4-1
j_call: TRBJ2-2
clone_size: many
cdr3_aa: CASSQALRPGWGFAGELFF
cdr3_nt: TGCGCCAGCAGCCAAGCCCTCCGGCCCGGGTGGGGCTTCGCCGGGGAGCTGTTTTTT

d_call: TRBD1
v_call: TRBV7-3
j_call: TRBJ2-1
clone_size: few
cdr3_aa: CASSLTGQGPYNEQFF
cdr3_nt: TGTGCCAGCAGCTTAACGGGACAGGGCCCCTACAATGAGCAGTTCTTC

d_call: TRBD2
v_call: TRBV7-2
j_call: TRBJ2-5
clone_size: many
cdr3_aa: CASSVAGGPETQYF
cdr3_nt: TGTGCCAGCAGCGTAGCGGGGGGGCCGGAGACCCAGTACTTC

d_call: -
v_call: TRBV7-9
j_call: TRBJ1-6
clone_size: many
cdr3_aa: CASSLGHYNSPLHF
cdr3_nt: TGTGCCAGCAGCTTGGGACACTATAATTCACCCCTCCACTTT

d_call: -
v_call: TRBV7-9
j_call: TRBJ1-4
clone_size: many
cdr3_aa: CASSIHTAATNEKLFF
cdr3_nt: TGTGCCAGCAGCATTCACACGGCTGCCACAAATGAAAAACTGTTTTTT

d_call: -
v_call: TRBV7-2
j_call: TRBJ2-4
clone_size: many
cdr3_aa: CASSTISLAKNIQYF
cdr3_nt: TGTGCCAGCAGCACTATTAGCCTAGCCAAAAACATTCAGTACTTC

d_call: -
v_call: TRBV7-6
j_call: TRBJ2-3
clone_size: many
cdr3_aa: CASSPQKGGADTQYF
cdr3_nt: TGTGCCAGCAGCCCCCAGAAGGGGGGGGCCGATACGCAGTATTTT

d_call: -
v_call: TRBV2
j_call: TRBJ2-2
clone_size: many
cdr3_aa: CASSGERAGELFF
cdr3_nt: TGTGCCAGCAGTGGTGAGAGGGCCGGGGAGCTGTTTTTT

d_call: -
v_call: TRBV2
j_call: TRBJ1-2
clone_size: -
cdr3_aa: CASSEARVVGGYTF
cdr3_nt: TGTGCCAGCAGTGAGGCCCGGGTGGTCGGAGGCTACACCTTC

d_call: TRBD2
v_call: TRBV2
j_call: TRBJ2-1
clone_size: few
cdr3_aa: CASSDFRRGGYDNEQFF
cdr3_nt: TGTGCCAGCAGTGATTTTCGGCGGGGGGGGTATGACAATGAGCAGTTCTTC

d_call: TRBD2
v_call: TRBV7-9
j_call: TRBJ2-7
clone_size: -
cdr3_aa: CASSFRRGGLAGGQSSYEQYF
cdr3_nt: TGTGCCAGCAGCTTTAGGAGAGGAGGACTAGCGGGGGGCCAGAGCTCCTACGAGCAGTACTTC

d_call: -
v_call: TRBV11-3
j_call: TRBJ2-1
clone_size: many
cdr3_aa: CASSLVRSGREQFF
cdr3_nt: TGTGCCAGCAGCTTAGTCCGGTCGGGGAGGGAGCAGTTCTTC

d_call: TRBD2
v_call: TRBV28
j_call: TRBJ2-2
clone_size: few
cdr3_aa: CASSPMGLLYTGELFF
cdr3_nt: TGTGCCAGCAGCCCCATGGGACTACTCTACACCGGGGAGCTGTTTTTT

d_call: -
v_call: TRBV19
j_call: TRBJ1-2
clone_size: -
cdr3_aa: CASRAGRYYGYTF
cdr3_nt: TGTGCCAGTAGGGCTGGGAGGTACTATGGCTACACCTTC

d_call: -
v_call: TRBV5-1
j_call: TRBJ2-3
clone_size: few
cdr3_aa: CASSSRQVTSTDTQYF
cdr3_nt: TGCGCCAGCAGCTCCCGACAGGTTACTAGCACAGATACGCAGTATTTT

d_call: TRBD1
v_call: TRBV5-1
j_call: TRBJ2-7
clone_size: many
cdr3_aa: CASSPGQDYEQYF
cdr3_nt: TGCGCCAGCAGCCCTGGACAGGACTACGAGCAGTACTTC

d_call: TRBD1
v_call: TRBV4-3
j_call: TRBJ2-5
clone_size: many
cdr3_aa: CASSQDPRGSETQYF
cdr3_nt: TGCGCCAGCAGCCAAGATCCCAGGGGGAGTGAGACCCAGTACTTC

d_call: TRBD2
v_call: TRBV7-2
j_call: TRBJ2-1
clone_size: many
cdr3_aa: CASSFGTSYSDEQFF
cdr3_nt: TGTGCCAGCAGCTTCGGGACTAGCTACAGCGATGAGCAGTTCTTC

d_call: TRBD2
v_call: TRBV7-9
j_call: TRBJ2-5
clone_size: few
cdr3_aa: CASSEIAGAYQETQYF
cdr3_nt: TGTGCCAGCAGTGAGATAGCGGGGGCTTACCAAGAGACCCAGTACTTC

d_call: -
v_call: TRBV5-6
j_call: TRBJ2-3
clone_size: -
cdr3_aa: CASSCEAAQGGDTQYF
cdr3_nt: TGTGCCAGCAGCTGCGAAGCGGCCCAGGGCGGAGATACGCAGTATTTT

d_call: -
v_call: TRBV5-1
j_call: TRBJ2-3
clone_size: few
cdr3_aa: CASSLGTPDGDTQYF
cdr3_nt: TGCGCCAGCAGCTTGGGGACACCCGATGGGGATACGCAGTATTTT